This TCR beta chain was obtained from a study of beta chain features in type 1 diabetes. Study-level background: Healthy donors resembled patients in age, gender and cell yields. About 110,000,000 sorted cells were examined across all samples.

This clone was seen only a few times. Its antigen is not known. CD45RO/CCR7/CD25/CD127/CD95/CD27 staining was used to isolate CD4+ naive, central memory, regulatory and stem cell-like memory cells by sorting. Findings and caveats of the study: Amplification by PCR could prefer shorter templates, with the same effect in patients and controls.

Since all of the isolated RNA was reverse transcribed, expressed TCRB transcripts were what got sequenced. TCRdb keeps only in-frame clones here, not all; method: immunoSEQ multiplex PCR. The profile shows 130,000 to 150,000 clones, approximately 9.2% of them singletons. V shed 6 bases, J shed 5 bases, and the junction held 12 bases outside the gene matches. Looked up from germline, CDR1 is MDHEN and CDR2 is SYDVKM. The CDR3 is made up of 16 amino acids. The source of this sequence is a man between 18 and 35 years old in good health. The rearrangement links TRBV28 to TRBJ2-1, with TRBD2 matching over 8 bases. What was sequenced was central memory CD4+ T cells from blood. The CDR3 loop reads CASRQPGLGLHNEQFF. CDR3 nucleotides: TGTGCCAGCAGACAACCGGGACTAGGGTTACACAATGAGCAGTTCTTC.